This TCR beta chain was sequenced in a study of beta chain features in type 1 diabetes. Turning to the study itself: The patient and healthy donor groups were comparable for age, gender and cell yields. Summed over all samples, the examined sorted cells came to under 110,000,000.

This clone was counted only a few times. Its antigen is currently unknown. This CDR3 region has 15 residues. Germline lookup yields CDR1 MNHNS and CDR2 SASEGT. Trimming took off 11 bases at V and 0 bases at J, with 17 bases between the two ends. TCRB transcripts that were expressed got sequenced, as all of the isolated RNA had been reverse transcribed. TCRdb keeps only in-frame clones here, not all; method: immunoSEQ multiplex PCR. The sample shows over 350,000 clones, more than 12% of them seen only once. One heparinised blood draw averaging about 120 mL was given by each donor. Study outcomes and limitations: Type 1 diabetes patients had TCRB CDR3s that were shorter (moderately but significantly so) in all four CD4+ subsets.

The sequenced sample was naive CD4+ T cells from blood. This sequence joins TRBV6-1 and TRBJ1-5; the D is unclear. This sequence was found in a woman aged 18-29 years in good health. DNA for the CDR3: TGTGCCTTATCGTTAGGAGGAATTAGCAATCAGCCCCAGCATTTT. Its protein is CALSLGGISNQPQHF.